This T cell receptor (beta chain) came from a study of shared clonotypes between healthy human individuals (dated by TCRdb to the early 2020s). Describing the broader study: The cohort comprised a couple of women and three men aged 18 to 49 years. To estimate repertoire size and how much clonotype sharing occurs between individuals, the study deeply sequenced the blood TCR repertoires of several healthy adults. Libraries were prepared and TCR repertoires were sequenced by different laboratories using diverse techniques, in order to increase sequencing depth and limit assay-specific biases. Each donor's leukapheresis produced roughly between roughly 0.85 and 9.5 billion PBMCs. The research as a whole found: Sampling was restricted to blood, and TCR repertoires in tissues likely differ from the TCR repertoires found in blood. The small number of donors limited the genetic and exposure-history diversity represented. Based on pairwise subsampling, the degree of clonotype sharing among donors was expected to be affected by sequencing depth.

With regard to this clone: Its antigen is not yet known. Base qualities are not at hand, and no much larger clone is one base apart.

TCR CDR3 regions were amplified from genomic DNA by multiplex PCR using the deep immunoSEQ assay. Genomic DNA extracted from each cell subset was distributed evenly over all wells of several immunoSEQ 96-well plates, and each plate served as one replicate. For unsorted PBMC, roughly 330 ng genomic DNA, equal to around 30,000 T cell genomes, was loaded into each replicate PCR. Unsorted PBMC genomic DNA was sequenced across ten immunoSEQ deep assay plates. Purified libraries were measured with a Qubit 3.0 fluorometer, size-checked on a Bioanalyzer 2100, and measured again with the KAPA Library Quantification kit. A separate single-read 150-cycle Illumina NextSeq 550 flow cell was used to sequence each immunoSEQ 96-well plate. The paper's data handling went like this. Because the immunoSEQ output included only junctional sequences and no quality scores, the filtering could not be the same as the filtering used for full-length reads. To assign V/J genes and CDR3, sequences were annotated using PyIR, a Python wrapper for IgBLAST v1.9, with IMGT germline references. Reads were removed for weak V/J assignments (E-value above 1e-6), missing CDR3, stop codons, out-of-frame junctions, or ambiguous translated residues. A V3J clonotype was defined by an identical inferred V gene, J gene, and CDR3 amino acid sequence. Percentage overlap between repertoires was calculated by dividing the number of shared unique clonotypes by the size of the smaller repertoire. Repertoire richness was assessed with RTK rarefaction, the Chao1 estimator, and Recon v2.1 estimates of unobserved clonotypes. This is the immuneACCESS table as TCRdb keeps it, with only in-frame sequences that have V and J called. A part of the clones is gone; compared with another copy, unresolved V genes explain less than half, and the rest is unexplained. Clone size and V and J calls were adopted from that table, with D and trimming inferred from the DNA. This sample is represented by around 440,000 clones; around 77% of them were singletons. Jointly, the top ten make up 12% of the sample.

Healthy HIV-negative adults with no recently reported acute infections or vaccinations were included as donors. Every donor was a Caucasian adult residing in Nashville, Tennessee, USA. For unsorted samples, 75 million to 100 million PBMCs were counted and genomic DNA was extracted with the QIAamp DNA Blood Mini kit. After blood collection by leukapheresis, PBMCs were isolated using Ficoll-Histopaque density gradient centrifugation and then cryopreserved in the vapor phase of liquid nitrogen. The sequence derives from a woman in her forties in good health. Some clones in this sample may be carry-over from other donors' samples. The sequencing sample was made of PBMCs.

The CDR3 is CASSHSVPLTDTQYF. The bases read TGTGCCAGCAGTCACAGCGTCCCACTCACAGATACGCAGTATTTT. This receptor chain uses TRBV6-5 and TRBJ2-3, with the D gene too uncertain to name. Sequences MNHEY (CDR1) and SVGAGI (CDR2) are obtained from the germline V gene. The germline ends are 14 bases apart after V is trimmed by 5 bases and J by 2 bases. The CDR3 runs 15 residues from the cysteine to the phenylalanine. The sequence is cut down to CDR3 DNA, 45 bases in frame from base 1.